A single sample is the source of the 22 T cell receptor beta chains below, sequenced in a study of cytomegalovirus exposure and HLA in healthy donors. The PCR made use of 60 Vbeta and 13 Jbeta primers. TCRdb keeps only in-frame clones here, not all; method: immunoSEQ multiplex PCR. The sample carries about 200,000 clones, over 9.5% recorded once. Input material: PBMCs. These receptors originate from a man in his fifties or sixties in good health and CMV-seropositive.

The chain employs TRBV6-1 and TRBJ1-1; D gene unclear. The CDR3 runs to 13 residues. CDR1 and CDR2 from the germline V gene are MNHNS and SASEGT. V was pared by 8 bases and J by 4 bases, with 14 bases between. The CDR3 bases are TGTGCCAGCTCCAGGTTAGAAGGCACTGAAGCTTTCTTT. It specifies CASSRLEGTEAFF.

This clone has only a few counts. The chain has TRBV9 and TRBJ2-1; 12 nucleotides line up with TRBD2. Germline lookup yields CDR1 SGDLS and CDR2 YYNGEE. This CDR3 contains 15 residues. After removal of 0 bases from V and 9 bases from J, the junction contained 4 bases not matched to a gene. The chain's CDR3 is CASSVELAGGGEQFF. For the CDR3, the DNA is TGTGCCAGCAGCGTAGAACTAGCGGGGGGAGGTGAGCAGTTCTTC.

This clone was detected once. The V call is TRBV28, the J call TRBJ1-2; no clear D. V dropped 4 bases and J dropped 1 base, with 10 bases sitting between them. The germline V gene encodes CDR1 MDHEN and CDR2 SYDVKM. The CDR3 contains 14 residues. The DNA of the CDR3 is TGTGCCAGCAGTTATTCGGGGAATAACTATGGCTACACCTTC. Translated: CASSYSGNNYGYTF.

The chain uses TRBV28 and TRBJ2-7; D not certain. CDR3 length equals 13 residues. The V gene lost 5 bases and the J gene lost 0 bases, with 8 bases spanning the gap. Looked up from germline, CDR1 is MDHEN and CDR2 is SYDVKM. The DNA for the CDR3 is TGTGCCAGCAGTCCGACACCCTCCTACGAGCAGTACGTC. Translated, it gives CASSPTPSYEQYV.

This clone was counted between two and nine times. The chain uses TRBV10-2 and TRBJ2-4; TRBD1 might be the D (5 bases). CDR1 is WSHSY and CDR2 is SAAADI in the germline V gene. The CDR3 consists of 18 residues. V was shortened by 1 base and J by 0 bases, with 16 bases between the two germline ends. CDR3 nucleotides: TGCGCCAGCAGTGAGTTGGCAGGGAACACTCTAGCCAAAAACATTCAGTACTTC. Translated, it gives CASSELAGNTLAKNIQYF.

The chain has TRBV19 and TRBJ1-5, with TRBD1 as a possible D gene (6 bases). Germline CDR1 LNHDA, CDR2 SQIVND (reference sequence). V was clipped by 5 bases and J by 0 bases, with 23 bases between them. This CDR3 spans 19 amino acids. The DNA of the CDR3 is TGTGCCAGTAGTTCCACCCCACAGGGCCCTGCGAATAGCAATCAGCCCCAGCATTTT. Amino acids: CASSSTPQGPANSNQPQHF.

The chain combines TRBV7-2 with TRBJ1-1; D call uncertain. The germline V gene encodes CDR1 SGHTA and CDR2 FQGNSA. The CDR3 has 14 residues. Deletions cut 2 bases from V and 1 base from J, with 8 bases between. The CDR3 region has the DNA TGTGCCAGCAGCTTAAGGGAGGCGAACACTGAAGCTTTCTTT. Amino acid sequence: CASSLREANTEAFF.

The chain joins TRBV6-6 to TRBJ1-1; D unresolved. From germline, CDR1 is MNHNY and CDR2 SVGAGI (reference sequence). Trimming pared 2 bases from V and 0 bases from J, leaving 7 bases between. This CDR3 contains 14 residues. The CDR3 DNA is TGTGCCAGCAGTTACCCCAACATGAACACTGAAGCTTTCTTT. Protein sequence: CASSYPNMNTEAFF.

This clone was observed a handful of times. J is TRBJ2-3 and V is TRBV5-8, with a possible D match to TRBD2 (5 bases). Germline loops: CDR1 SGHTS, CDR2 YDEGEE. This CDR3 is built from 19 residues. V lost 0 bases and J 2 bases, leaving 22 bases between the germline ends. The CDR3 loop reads CASSLEYGWEPDPTDTQYF. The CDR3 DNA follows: TGTGCCAGCAGCTTGGAGTACGGGTGGGAGCCGGATCCCACAGATACGCAGTATTTT. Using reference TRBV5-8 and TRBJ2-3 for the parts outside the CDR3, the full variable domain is EAGVTQSPTHLIKTRGQQATLRCSPISGHTSVYWYQQALGLGLQFLLWYDEGEERNRGNFPPRFSGRQFPNYSSELNVNALELEDSALYLCASSLEYGWEPDPTDTQYFGPGTRLTVL.

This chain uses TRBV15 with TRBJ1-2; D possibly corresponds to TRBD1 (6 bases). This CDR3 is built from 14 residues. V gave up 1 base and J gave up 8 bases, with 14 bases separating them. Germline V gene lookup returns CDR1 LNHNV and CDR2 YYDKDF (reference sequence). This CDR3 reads CATSRVNRESGYTF. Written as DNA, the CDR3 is TGTGCCACCAGCAGAGTAAACAGGGAGAGCGGCTACACCTTC.

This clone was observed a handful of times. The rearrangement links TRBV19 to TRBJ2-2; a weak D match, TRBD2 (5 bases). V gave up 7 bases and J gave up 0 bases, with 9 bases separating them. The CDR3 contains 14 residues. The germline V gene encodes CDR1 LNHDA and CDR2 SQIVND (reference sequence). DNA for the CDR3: TGTGCCAGTACCCCCGGGGCGAACACCGGGGAGCTGTTTTTT. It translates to CASTPGANTGELFF.

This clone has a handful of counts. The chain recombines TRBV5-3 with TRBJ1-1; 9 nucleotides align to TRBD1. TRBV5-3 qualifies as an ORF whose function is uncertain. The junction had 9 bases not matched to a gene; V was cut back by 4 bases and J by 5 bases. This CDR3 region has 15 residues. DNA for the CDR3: TGTGCCAGAAGCGCCCGGGACAGGGTTTTGACTGAAGCTTTCTTT. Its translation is CARSARDRVLTEAFF.

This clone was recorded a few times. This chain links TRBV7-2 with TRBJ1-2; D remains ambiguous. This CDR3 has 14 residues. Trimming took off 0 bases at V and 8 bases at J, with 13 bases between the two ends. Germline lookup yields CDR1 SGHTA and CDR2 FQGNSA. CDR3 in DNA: TGTGCCAGCAGCTTAGCTTGGCAGGCCAGGGGCTACACCTTC. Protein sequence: CASSLAWQARGYTF.

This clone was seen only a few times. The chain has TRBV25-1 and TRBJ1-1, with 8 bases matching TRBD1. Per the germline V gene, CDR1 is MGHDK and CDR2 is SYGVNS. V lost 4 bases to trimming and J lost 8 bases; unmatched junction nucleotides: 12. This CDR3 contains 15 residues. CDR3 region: CASSAQILQGGEAFF. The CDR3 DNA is TGTGCCAGCAGTGCTCAAATCCTACAGGGGGGAGAAGCTTTCTTT.

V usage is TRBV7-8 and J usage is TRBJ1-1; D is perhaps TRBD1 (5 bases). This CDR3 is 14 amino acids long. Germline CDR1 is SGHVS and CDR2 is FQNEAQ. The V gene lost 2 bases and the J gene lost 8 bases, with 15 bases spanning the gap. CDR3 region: CASSLNRGREEAFF. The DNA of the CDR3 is TGTGCCAGCAGCTTAAATCGGGGGAGAGAGGAAGCTTTCTTT.

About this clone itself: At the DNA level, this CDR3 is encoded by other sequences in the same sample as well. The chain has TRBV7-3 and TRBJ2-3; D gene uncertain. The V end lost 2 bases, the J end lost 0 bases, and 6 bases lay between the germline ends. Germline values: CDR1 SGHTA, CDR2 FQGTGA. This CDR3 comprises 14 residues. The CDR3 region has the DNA TGTGCCAGCAGCTTAGGGCTGAGCACAGATACGCAGTATTTT. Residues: CASSLGLSTDTQYF.

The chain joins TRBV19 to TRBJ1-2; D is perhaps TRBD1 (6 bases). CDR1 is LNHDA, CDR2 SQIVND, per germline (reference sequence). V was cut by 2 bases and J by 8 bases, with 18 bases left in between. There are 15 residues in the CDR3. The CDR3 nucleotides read TGTGCCAGTAGTATACAACGGGGGGGCAGTGGGGGCTACACCTTC. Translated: CASSIQRGGSGGYTF.

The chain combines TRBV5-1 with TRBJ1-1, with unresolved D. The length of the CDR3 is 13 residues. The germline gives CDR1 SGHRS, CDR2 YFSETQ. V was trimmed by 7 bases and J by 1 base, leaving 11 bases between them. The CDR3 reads CASGREGNTEAFF. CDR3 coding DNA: TGCGCCAGCGGACGAGAGGGGAACACTGAAGCTTTCTTT.

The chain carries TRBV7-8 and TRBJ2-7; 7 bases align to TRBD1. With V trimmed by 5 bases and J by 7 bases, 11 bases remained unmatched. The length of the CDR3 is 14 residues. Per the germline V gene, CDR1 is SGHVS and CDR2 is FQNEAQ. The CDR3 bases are TGTGCCAGCAGCGTAGGTGGGACAGTTAAGGAGCAGTACTTC. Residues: CASSVGGTVKEQYF.

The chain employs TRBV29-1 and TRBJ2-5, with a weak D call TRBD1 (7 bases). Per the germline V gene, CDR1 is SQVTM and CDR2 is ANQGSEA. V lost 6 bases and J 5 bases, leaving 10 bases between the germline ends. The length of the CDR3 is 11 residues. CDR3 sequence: CSVSGGETQYF. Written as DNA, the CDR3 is TGCAGCGTCTCAGGGGGGGAGACCCAGTACTTC. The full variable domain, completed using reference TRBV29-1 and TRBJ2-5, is SAVISQKPSRDICQRGTSLTIQCQVDSQVTMMFWYRQQPGQSLTLIATANQGSEATYESGFVIDKFPISRPNLTFSTLTVSNMSPEDSSIYLCSVSGGETQYFGPGTRLLVL.

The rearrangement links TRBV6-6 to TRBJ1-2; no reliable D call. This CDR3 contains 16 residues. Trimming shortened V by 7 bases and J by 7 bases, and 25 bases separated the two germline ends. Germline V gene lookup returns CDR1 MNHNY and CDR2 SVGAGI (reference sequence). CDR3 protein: CASTSRDPRVGGGYTF. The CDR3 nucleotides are TGTGCCAGCACCTCCCGAGACCCGAGGGTTGGAGGTGGCTACACCTTC.

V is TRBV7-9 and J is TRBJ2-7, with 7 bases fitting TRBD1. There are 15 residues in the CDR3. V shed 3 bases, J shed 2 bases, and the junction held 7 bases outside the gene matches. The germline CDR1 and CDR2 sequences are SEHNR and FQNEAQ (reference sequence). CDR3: CASSFRDSMPYEQYF. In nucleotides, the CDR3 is TGTGCCAGCAGCTTCCGGGACAGCATGCCCTACGAGCAGTACTTC.